This TCR beta chain is drawn from a study of CD8 T cells in Susac syndrome. This CDR3 is 15 amino acids long. V shed 6 bases and J shed 4 bases, with 17 bases lying between them. Germline V CDR1 and CDR2: SNHLY, FYNNEI. Note on this clonotype: Its antigen is undetermined.

The RNA input was roughly 0.45 to 1 ug, and it was reverse transcribed with random hexamers. Amplification of TCR beta CDR3 by immunoSEQ multiplex PCR spanned 54 Vbeta and 13 Jbeta. TCRdb called the immunoSEQ multiplex PCR reads again in MiXCR, with one record for every CDR3 protein. This sample yields about 150,000 distinct CDR3 sequences, of which over 85% are seen a single time; around 0.21% belongs to the top ten. General study results and limits: The study's TCR sequencing and HLA analysis covered a relatively small number of individuals, and the study acknowledged this.

The receptor comes from a human donor with multiple sclerosis. J is TRBJ2-3 and V is TRBV2, with TRBD1 as a possible D gene (5 bases). Input material: CD8+ T cells from PBMCs. CDR3 DNA: TGTGCCAGCAGGCTCGGAAGGGGAACAGCAGATACGCAGTATTTT. Residues: CASRLGRGTADTQYF. The entire variable domain, with the rest obtained from reference TRBV2 and TRBJ2-3, is as follows: EPEVTQTPSHQVTQMGQEVILRCVPISNHLYFYWYRQILGQKVEFLVSFYNNEISEKSEIFDDQFSVERPDGSNFTLKIRSTKLEDSAMYFCASRLGRGTADTQYFGPGTRLTVL.